The clone carrying this T cell receptor beta chain was counted at least ten times. The antigen is unknown. TCRdb reanalysed the reads using MiXCR and keeps one entry per CDR3 protein. Among fewer than 700,000 distinct CDR3 sequences, 24% were seen once, and the ten largest hold 7.5% to 9%. This entry belongs to a study of T cell repertoires in cytomegalovirus infection. Across the study: CMV infection and matching HLA type were both indicated by public TCR beta signatures.

The CDR3 totals 13 residues. Trimming stripped 6 bases from V and 2 bases from J, with 8 bases between. CDR1 SGHTA and CDR2 FQGNSA come from the germline V gene. Broader study findings: Ex vivo, HLA-C-restricted CMV-specific TCR beta clonotypes prevailed over the rest of the response.

Sequences were obtained from CD8+ T cells from PBMCs. This clonotype was sampled from a human donor in good health (CMV status not recorded). Some clones in this sample may be carry-over from other donors' samples. The rearrangement links TRBV7-2 to TRBJ2-1; D gene uncertain. The CDR3 nucleotides read TGTGCCAGCAGGAGGAACCCCTACAATGAGCAGTTCTTC. It translates to CASRRNPYNEQFF.